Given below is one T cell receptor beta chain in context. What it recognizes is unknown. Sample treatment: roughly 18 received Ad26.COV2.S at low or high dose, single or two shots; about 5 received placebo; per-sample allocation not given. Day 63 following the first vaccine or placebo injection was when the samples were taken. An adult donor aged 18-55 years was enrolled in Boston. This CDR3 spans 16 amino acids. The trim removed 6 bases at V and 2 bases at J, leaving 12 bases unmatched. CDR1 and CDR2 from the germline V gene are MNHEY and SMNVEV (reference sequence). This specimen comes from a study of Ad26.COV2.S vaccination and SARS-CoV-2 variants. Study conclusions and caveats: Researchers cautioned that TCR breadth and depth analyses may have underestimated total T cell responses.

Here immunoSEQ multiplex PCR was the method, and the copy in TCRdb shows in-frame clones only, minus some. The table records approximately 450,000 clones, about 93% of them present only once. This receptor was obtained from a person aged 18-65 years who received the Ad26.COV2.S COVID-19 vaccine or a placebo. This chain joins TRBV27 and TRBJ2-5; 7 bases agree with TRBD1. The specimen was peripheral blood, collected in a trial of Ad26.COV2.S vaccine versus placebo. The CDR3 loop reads CASSPQGVGRQETQYF. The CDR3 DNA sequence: TGTGCCAGCAGCCCTCAGGGGGTTGGGCGGCAAGAGACCCAGTACTTC.